Shown below are 9 T cell receptor beta chains from a single sample sequenced in a study of OX40 agonist ivuxolimab in advanced cancers. Sequencing was performed with immunoSEQ multiplex PCR; in TCRdb, only in-frame clones are kept and a portion is missing. The sample consists of tens of thousands of clones, around 90% of them appearing once. The specimen was CD4+ or CD8+ T cells sorted from blood, collected in a trial of the OX40 agonist ivuxolimab. All receptors come from an adult with an advanced solid tumor such as melanoma, head and neck, liver or kidney cancer.

The chain couples TRBV5-6 to TRBJ1-3, with D perhaps TRBD1 (6 bases). The CDR3 totals 16 residues. V was clipped by 1 base and J by 0 bases, with 11 bases between them. The V gene's germline CDR1 is SGHDT and CDR2 YYEEEE. DNA for the CDR3: TGTGCCAGCAGCTTGTTCGACAGGCTCTCTGGAAACACCATATATTTT. Translating it yields CASSLFDRLSGNTIYF.

V gene TRBV28 combines with J gene TRBJ2-5; 7 nucleotides align to TRBD2. The CDR3 spans 16 residues. V lost 3 bases to trimming and J lost 1 base; unmatched junction nucleotides: 8. Per the germline V gene, CDR1 is MDHEN and CDR2 is SYDVKM. The CDR3 DNA reads TGTGCCAGCAGTTTTTCACGGGGGGACCGCCAAGAGACCCAGTACTTC. Translated: CASSFSRGDRQETQYF.

This chain uses TRBV6-5 with TRBJ1-2; 8 bases align to TRBD1. Germline V CDR1 and CDR2: MNHEY, SVGAGI. V was pared by 6 bases and J by 3 bases, with 3 bases of the junction left unmatched. The CDR3 contains 13 residues. The CDR3 sequence: CASREDRDYGYTF. The CDR3 region has the DNA TGTGCCAGCAGAGAGGACAGGGACTATGGCTACACCTTC.

The chain combines TRBV19 with TRBJ2-2; D is ambiguous. V was trimmed by 3 bases and J by 2 bases, leaving 10 bases between them. Germline V lookup: CDR1 LNHDA, CDR2 SQIVND (reference sequence). This CDR3 region has 15 residues. The chain's CDR3 is CASSIGWLNTGELFF. The CDR3 nucleotides read TGTGCCAGTAGTATTGGTTGGCTTAACACCGGGGAGCTGTTTTTT. The full variable domain, rest sourced from reference TRBV19 and TRBJ2-2, is DGGITQSPKYLFRKEGQNVTLSCEQNLNHDAMYWYRQDPGQGLRLIYYSQIVNDFQKGDIAEGYSVSREKKESFPLTVTSAQKNPTAFYLCASSIGWLNTGELFFGEGSRLTVL.

This clone was found once. This chain joins TRBV27 and TRBJ2-2; the D is unclear. CDR3 length: 16 amino acids. V was trimmed by 8 bases and J by 3 bases, leaving 19 bases between them. Germline values: CDR1 MNHEY, CDR2 SMNVEV (reference sequence). In nucleotides, the CDR3 is TGTGCCAGCGGTGAAGGTAGTGGCCCGCACACCGGGGAGCTGTTTTTT. Encoded protein: CASGEGSGPHTGELFF.

The gene calls are TRBV11-1 and TRBJ1-1, with 8 bases identical to TRBD1. The CDR3 extends over 14 amino acids. J gave up 5 bases and V 5 bases, and 7 bases lay outside the gene matches. Germline lookup yields CDR1 SGHAT and CDR2 FQDESV (reference sequence). This CDR3 is CASSTRGQGTEAFF. CDR3 DNA: TGTGCCAGCAGCACCAGGGGGCAAGGGACTGAAGCTTTCTTT.

The chain combines TRBV5-1 with TRBJ2-1; TRBD2 agrees at 14 bases. This CDR3 contains 16 residues. Germline V gene sequence: CDR1 SGHRS, CDR2 YFSETQ. V lost 2 bases to trimming and J lost 3 bases; unmatched junction nucleotides: 1. CDR3 loop: CASSLGTSGGYNEQFF. CDR3 nucleotides: TGCGCCAGCAGCTTAGGGACTAGCGGGGGCTACAATGAGCAGTTCTTC.

The V and J genes are TRBV11-3 and TRBJ2-7; D is undetermined. The CDR3 runs 14 residues. Trimming removed 5 bases from V and 2 bases from J, with 13 bases in between. From germline, CDR1 is SGHNT and CDR2 YENEEA. The CDR3 nucleotides are TGTGCCAGCAGCCCTAAAGCCAGGACCTACGAGCAGTACTTC. Residues: CASSPKARTYEQYF.

On this clone: Relative to the germline gene, one junction end is altered; a read error may explain this. The V and J genes are TRBV6-5 and TRBJ2-7; 9 positions match TRBD1. Germline V gives CDR1 MNHEY, CDR2 SVGAGI. The CDR3 totals 16 residues. The CDR3, as DNA: TGTGCCAGCGGTTACCTGGGACAGGGAGAAATCGGCGAGCAGTACTTC. Translating it yields CASGYLGQGEIGEQYF.